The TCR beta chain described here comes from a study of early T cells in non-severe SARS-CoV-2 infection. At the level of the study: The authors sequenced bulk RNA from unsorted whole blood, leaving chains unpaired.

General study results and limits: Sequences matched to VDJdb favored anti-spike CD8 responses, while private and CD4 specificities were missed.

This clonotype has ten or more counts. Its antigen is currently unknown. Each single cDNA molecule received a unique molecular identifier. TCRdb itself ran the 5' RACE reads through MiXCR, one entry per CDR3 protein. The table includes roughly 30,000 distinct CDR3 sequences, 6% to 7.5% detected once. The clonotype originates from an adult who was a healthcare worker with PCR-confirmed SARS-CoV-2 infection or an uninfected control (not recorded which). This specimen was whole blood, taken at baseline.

The CDR3 nucleotides are TGTGCCAGCAGACAGGGGGCGAGCAATCAGCCCCAGCATTTT. Its protein is CASRQGASNQPQHF. V is TRBV6-6 and J is TRBJ1-5; 9 nucleotides align to TRBD1. Germline V gives CDR1 MNHNY, CDR2 SVGAGI (reference sequence). The length of the CDR3 is 14 residues. V shed 6 bases, J shed 1 base, and the junction held 1 base outside the gene matches.